A selection of T cell receptor beta chains follows, all from one sample in a study of identical twins' blood T cells. Via MiXCR, TCRdb re-called the 5' RACE reads, giving one row per CDR3 protein. The table includes 350,000 to 450,000 distinct CDR3 sequences, over 25% detected once. Sequenced input: PBMCs. Every receptor here comes from a woman aged 18-49 years in good health. Both conserved end residues are part of each CDR3. The D gene is left open where the match is weak. Clone size is shown for a subset of rows, as once, few, many or a class of expanded clone.

D: TRBD1; V: TRBV9; size: few; J: TRBJ1-2; DNA: TGTGCCAGCAGCCTAACGACAGGGGCTGGCTACACCTTC; CDR3: CASSLTTGAGYTF
D: NA; V: TRBV7-9; size: few; J: TRBJ2-7; DNA: TGTGCCAGCAGCTCCGGAACCTACGAGCAGTACTTC; CDR3: CASSSGTYEQYF
D: NA; V: TRBV6-6; size: NA; J: TRBJ2-1; DNA: TGTGCCAGCAGTTCCCTTTACAATGAGCAGTTCTTC; CDR3: CASSSLYNEQFF
D: NA; V: TRBV7-2; size: few; J: TRBJ1-5; DNA: TGTGCCAGCAGCTTAGTAGTCAGTAGCAATCAGCCCCAGCATTTT; CDR3: CASSLVVSSNQPQHF
D: TRBD2; V: TRBV7-9; size: few; J: TRBJ2-2; DNA: TGTGCCAGCAGCTTGGGAGGGGTGAACACCGGGGAGCTGTTTTTT; CDR3: CASSLGGVNTGELFF
D: NA; V: TRBV3-1; size: few; J: TRBJ1-2; DNA: TGTGCCAGCAGTAGGACGGAGGGAACCTATGGCTACACCTTC; CDR3: CASSRTEGTYGYTF
D: NA; V: TRBV5-1; size: NA; J: TRBJ2-2; DNA: TGCGCCAGCAGCACCGGACATCCGACCGGGGAGCTGTTTTTT; CDR3: CASSTGHPTGELFF
D: NA; V: TRBV9; size: NA; J: TRBJ1-1; DNA: TGTGCCAGCAGCCGGGGGAACAGGGCGAACACTGAAGCTTTCTTT; CDR3: CASSRGNRANTEAFF
D: NA; V: TRBV19; size: NA; J: TRBJ2-7; DNA: TGTGCCAGTAGTATAGATCGGAACGAGCAGTACTTC; CDR3: CASSIDRNEQYF
D: NA; V: TRBV6-1; size: few; J: TRBJ1-1; DNA: TGTGCCAGCGGATTTAAGGGAGGGAGAATTGAAGCTTTCTTT; CDR3: CASGFKGGRIEAFF
D: NA; V: TRBV7-2; size: many; J: TRBJ1-2; DNA: TGTGCCAGCAGCTTAGCGCGGATAGAGGGAGGAGGTAGCTATGGCTACACCTTC; CDR3: CASSLARIEGGGSYGYTF
D: NA; V: TRBV20-1; size: few; J: TRBJ1-2; DNA: TGCAGTGCTAGAGATCCCCTCGTCGGCGTCTATGGCTACACCTTC; CDR3: CSARDPLVGVYGYTF
D: NA; V: TRBV11-2; size: NA; J: TRBJ2-2; DNA: TGTGCCAGCAGCGCGGCGGGGCCCGGGGAGCTGTTTTTT; CDR3: CASSAAGPGELFF
D: NA; V: TRBV25-1; size: NA; J: TRBJ2-7; DNA: TGTGCCAGCAGTAATCAGGGGATTATCCACGAGCAGTACTTC; CDR3: CASSNQGIIHEQYF
D: TRBD1; V: TRBV11-2; size: NA; J: TRBJ1-3; DNA: TGTGCCAGCAGCTTTTCCGGGACAGATCGATCTGGAAACACCATATATTTT; CDR3: CASSFSGTDRSGNTIYF
D: TRBD2; V: TRBV4-1; size: many; J: TRBJ2-1; DNA: TGCGCCAGCAGACCTGGACTAGCGGGCAACAATGAGCAGTTCTTC; CDR3: CASRPGLAGNNEQFF
D: NA; V: TRBV5-1; size: NA; J: TRBJ1-1; DNA: TGCGCCAGCAGCTTGGGGGGACGTTTCAACACTGAAGCTTTCTTT; CDR3: CASSLGGRFNTEAFF
D: NA; V: TRBV4-3; size: NA; J: TRBJ2-1; DNA: TGCGCCAGCAGCCAAGATCAGAGTTACAATGAGCAGTTCTTC; CDR3: CASSQDQSYNEQFF
D: NA; V: TRBV29-1; size: many; J: TRBJ1-1; DNA: TGCAGCGTTGAAGGCGGGAACACTGAAGCTTTCTTT; CDR3: CSVEGGNTEAFF
D: NA; V: TRBV20-1; size: NA; J: TRBJ1-2; DNA: TGCAGTGCTAGAACCCCAGGGTCGGGCTATAGCTACACCTTC; CDR3: CSARTPGSGYSYTF
D: TRBD1; V: TRBV29-1; size: NA; J: TRBJ1-1; DNA: TGCAGCGTGGAGACAGGGGACCATACGCGAGCTTTCTTT; CDR3: CSVETGDHTRAFF
D: NA; V: TRBV4-3; size: few; J: TRBJ1-2; DNA: TGCGCCAGCAGCCAAGGGCCATACGCTAACTATGGCTACACCTTC; CDR3: CASSQGPYANYGYTF
D: TRBD1; V: TRBV6-6; size: many; J: TRBJ1-5; DNA: TGTGCCAGCAGCCCCGGACAGGGAATGTTTCAGCCCCAGCATTTT; CDR3: CASSPGQGMFQPQHF
D: TRBD1; V: TRBV29-1; size: NA; J: TRBJ2-7; DNA: TGCAGCGGGGGACAGGGTTACGAGCAGTACTTC; CDR3: CSGGQGYEQYF
D: NA; V: TRBV9; size: NA; J: TRBJ2-1; DNA: TGTGCCAGCAGCGTAGCCGGAGGAGTTGAGCAGTTCTTC; CDR3: CASSVAGGVEQFF
D: NA; V: TRBV10-3; size: NA; J: TRBJ1-5; DNA: TGTGCCATCGGTCAGAGTAGCGATCAGCCCCAGCATTTT; CDR3: CAIGQSSDQPQHF
D: NA; V: TRBV10-3; size: few; J: TRBJ1-1; DNA: TGTGCCATCAGTGGATTTGACAAGGTGAACACTGAAGCTTTCTTT; CDR3: CAISGFDKVNTEAFF
D: TRBD1; V: TRBV2; size: NA; J: TRBJ1-1; DNA: TGTGCCAGCAAGGGAGCTAGGGGGCTCGGCACTGAAGCTTTCTTT; CDR3: CASKGARGLGTEAFF
D: NA; V: TRBV9; size: NA; J: TRBJ1-4; DNA: TGTGCCAGCAGCGTTGGGGGAGTCTCTAATGAAAAACTGTTTTTT; CDR3: CASSVGGVSNEKLFF
D: TRBD1; V: TRBV20-1; size: NA; J: TRBJ1-2; DNA: TGCAGTGCTTCCGGGACAGGGTTCGAGTATGGCTACACCTTC; CDR3: CSASGTGFEYGYTF
D: NA; V: TRBV28; size: NA; J: TRBJ2-1; DNA: TGTGCCAGCAGTTTAATGGGTGATGAGCAGTTCTTC; CDR3: CASSLMGDEQFF
D: NA; V: TRBV19; size: NA; J: TRBJ1-2; DNA: TGTGCCAGTAGGTCCGACAGTACGTATGGCTACACCTTC; CDR3: CASRSDSTYGYTF
D: NA; V: TRBV11-2; size: few; J: TRBJ1-5; DNA: TGTGCCGGCAGCTTGGGCAGGGACCATCAGCCCCAGCATTTT; CDR3: CAGSLGRDHQPQHF
D: NA; V: TRBV20-1; size: NA; J: TRBJ1-4; DNA: TGCAGTGCTAGGGGGGGCGAGAGTGAAAAACTGTTTTTT; CDR3: CSARGGESEKLFF
D: NA; V: TRBV29-1; size: NA; J: TRBJ2-6; DNA: TGCAGCGTGCAAGGGGTTGGGGTCGACAACGTCCTGACTTTC; CDR3: CSVQGVGVDNVLTF
D: NA; V: TRBV11-2; size: few; J: TRBJ2-1; DNA: TGTGCCAGCAGCTTAGAGGGGAGCTCCCGCTACAATGAGCAGTTCTTC; CDR3: CASSLEGSSRYNEQFF
D: NA; V: TRBV29-1; size: few; J: TRBJ1-2; DNA: TGCAGCGTTGGATCGGGCGGCTCCTATGGCTACACCTTC; CDR3: CSVGSGGSYGYTF
D: NA; V: TRBV29-1; size: NA; J: TRBJ2-5; DNA: TGCAGCGCCTCGTCCGGGACGCGGGCGGAGACCCAGTACTTC; CDR3: CSASSGTRAETQYF
D: TRBD2; V: TRBV27; size: few; J: TRBJ2-2; DNA: TGTGCCAGCAGTCCCTTGACTAGCGCGTTTGCCACCGGGGAGCTGTTTTTT; CDR3: CASSPLTSAFATGELFF
D: NA; V: TRBV29-1; size: NA; J: TRBJ2-7; DNA: TGCAGCGGGAAGAAAGGTTACGAGCAGTACTTC; CDR3: CSGKKGYEQYF
D: NA; V: TRBV5-1; size: NA; J: TRBJ1-1; DNA: TGCGCCAGCAGCTTTGTTTCCGGGGCTCCAGAAGCTTTCTTT; CDR3: CASSFVSGAPEAFF
D: TRBD1; V: TRBV19; size: NA; J: TRBJ1-1; DNA: TGTGCCAGTTCCCCCGGGACAGGGAGTTTCACTGAAGCTTTCTTT; CDR3: CASSPGTGSFTEAFF
D: TRBD1; V: TRBV29-1; size: many; J: TRBJ2-1; DNA: TGCAGCGTTTCTGACAGGGGGCATGAGCAGTTCTTC; CDR3: CSVSDRGHEQFF
D: NA; V: TRBV2; size: few; J: TRBJ1-2; DNA: TGTGCCAGCAGTCGGAGGGTGGGAAGTTATGGCTACACCTTC; CDR3: CASSRRVGSYGYTF
D: TRBD1; V: TRBV9; size: NA; J: TRBJ1-2; DNA: TGTGCCAGCAGCGTAACGGGACAGGGGCTCTATGGCTACACCTTC; CDR3: CASSVTGQGLYGYTF
D: NA; V: TRBV2; size: NA; J: TRBJ1-1; DNA: TGTGCCAGCAACTTGAACACTGAAGCTTTCTTT; CDR3: CASNLNTEAFF
D: NA; V: TRBV20-1; size: NA; J: TRBJ1-5; DNA: TGCAGTGCTGGGGGACGGGCAAATCAGCCCCAGCATTTT; CDR3: CSAGGRANQPQHF
D: NA; V: TRBV29-1; size: NA; J: TRBJ2-5; DNA: TGCAGCGTTGGACAGACTCGCGGGGAGACCCAGTACTTC; CDR3: CSVGQTRGETQYF
D: NA; V: TRBV11-2; size: few; J: TRBJ1-1; DNA: TGTGCCAGCAGCCCCCTCTTGGCAGCTGAAGCTTTCTTT; CDR3: CASSPLLAAEAFF
D: TRBD1; V: TRBV20-1; size: many; J: TRBJ1-2; DNA: TGCAGTGCTAGAGAGAGACAGGGGAGACTCTATGGCTACACCTTC; CDR3: CSARERQGRLYGYTF
D: TRBD1; V: TRBV5-6; size: NA; J: TRBJ2-5; DNA: TGTGCCAGCAGCTTGCATCGTGGGACAGGACAAGAGACCCAGTACTTC; CDR3: CASSLHRGTGQETQYF
D: NA; V: TRBV19; size: NA; J: TRBJ2-1; DNA: TGTGCCAGTAGTATACCTTCCAGGGGAGGTCGCGATGAGCAGTTCTTC; CDR3: CASSIPSRGGRDEQFF